The 4 T cell receptor beta chains below come from one sample, sequenced in a study of siplizumab effects on memory and regulatory T cells. The repertoire was sequenced with immunoSEQ multiplex PCR; TCRdb's copy has only in-frame clones and lacks some. Among roughly 100,000 clones listed, 80% to 95% were seen once. Sequencing was carried out using CD4+ T cells sorted from blood. Receptors were obtained from a human donor in good health.

This chain connects TRBV6-1 to TRBJ1-3; D remains unclear. The ends were cut back, 2 bases at V and 0 bases at J, with 14 bases in the middle. Germline values: CDR1 MNHNS, CDR2 SASEGT. The CDR3 runs 17 residues. CDR3 DNA sequence: TGTGCCAGCAGTGAACGATCCGCCTATGGCTCTGGAAACACCATATATTTT. Protein product: CASSERSAYGSGNTIYF.

The table lists this clone with a count of one. This chain uses TRBV4-1 with TRBJ2-3; D is perhaps TRBD2 (6 bases). This CDR3 has 18 amino acids. V shed 4 bases and J shed 0 bases, with 20 bases lying between them. Germline assignment: CDR1 MGHRA and CDR2 YSYEKL. The CDR3 region has the DNA TGCGCCAGCAGCCCCACCGGGACTCCAAGGGGTAGCACAGATACGCAGTATTTT. This translates into CASSPTGTPRGSTDTQYF.

V usage is TRBV6-1 and J usage is TRBJ1-1; D is perhaps TRBD1 (5 bases). The CDR3 extends over 11 amino acids. Germline assignment: CDR1 MNHNS and CDR2 SASEGT. Trimming pared 4 bases from V and 8 bases from J, leaving 8 bases between. Written as DNA, the CDR3 is TGTGCCAGCAGTGGGGGGACGGAAGCTTTCTTT. The encoded protein is CASSGGTEAFF.

Written as DNA, the CDR3 is TGTGCCAGCCGGAGCTTGTCTCCAACTAGCACAGATACGCAGTATTTT. Translating it yields CASRSLSPTSTDTQYF. V is TRBV11-2 and J is TRBJ2-3; D unclear. Germline loops: CDR1 SGHAT, CDR2 FQNNGV. The germline V and J ends were trimmed by 8 bases and 0 bases, with 18 bases remaining between them. This CDR3 spans 16 amino acids.